This TCR beta chain appears in the sequencing data of a study of blood T cell repertoires in COVID-19. Overall study context: Acute and convalescent COVID-19 samples came from the United States, Italy and Spain.

Assay: immunoSEQ multiplex PCR; the TCRdb copy retains only in-frame clones and omits some. The data show around 37,000 clones, roughly 84% seen once. CDR3 length: 16 amino acids. The germline V gene encodes CDR1 MDHEN and CDR2 SYDVKM. V gave up 6 bases and J gave up 4 bases, with 20 bases separating them. The receptor was isolated from a human donor in a cohort sampled during active COVID-19. The V gene is TRBV28, the J gene TRBJ2-3, with D possibly being TRBD1 (6 bases). The specimen sequenced was peripheral blood. The CDR3: CASRRMSRGVSDTQYF. CDR3 coding DNA: TGTGCCAGCAGACGAATGAGCAGGGGAGTTTCAGATACGCAGTATTTT.